This T cell receptor (beta chain) was captured by sequencing in a study of blood T cells in healthy people across ages. Across the whole study: About one barcoded beta molecule per two T cells was captured by template switching.

Broader study findings: Roughly linear declines in TCR beta diversity per million T cells occurred with age. Possibly confounding the expanded clonotype changes was the fact that donor CMV status was unknown.

The V and J ends lost 3 bases and 3 bases respectively, with 11 bases between them. This CDR3 is built from 14 residues. About this clonotype itself: Its cognate antigen is unknown.

Primers used in a second PCR of roughly 6 to 11 cycles were a sample-barcoded 5' primer and a J-beta primer mix. Each single sample gave us at least 3 million CDR3-containing paired-end reads. TCRdb redid the calling of the 5' RACE reads with MiXCR, one entry per CDR3 protein. The sample includes some 690,000 distinct CDR3 sequences, about 24% seen only once; the top ten take less than 25%. Sequenced: blood. The chain combines TRBV12-3 or TRBV12-4 with TRBJ1-1; D is unclear. This receptor was taken from an older man in good health. The CDR3 DNA reads TGTGCCAGCAGTTTTTATACTCAGGACACTGAAGCTTTCTTT. This sequence encodes CASSFYTQDTEAFF.